This TCR beta chain emerged from a study of cytomegalovirus exposure and HLA in healthy donors. The study ran its PCR with 60 Vbeta and 13 Jbeta primers. Sequencing used immunoSEQ multiplex PCR; TCRdb keeps in-frame clones, though not all of them. The profile shows approximately 190,000 clones, roughly 84% of them singletons. Specimen: PBMCs. The clonotype comes from a woman between 50 and 59 years old in good health and CMV-seropositive.

The CDR3 protein is CAISETGGQGQPQHF. DNA of the CDR3: TGTGCCATCAGTGAGACAGGGGGCCAAGGTCAGCCCCAGCATTTT. The chain is built from TRBV10-3 and TRBJ1-5; TRBD1 agrees at 9 bases. The CDR3 extends over 15 amino acids. V dropped 2 bases and J dropped 6; count of bases not matched to a gene: 5. The V gene's germline CDR1 is ENHRY and CDR2 SYGVKD.